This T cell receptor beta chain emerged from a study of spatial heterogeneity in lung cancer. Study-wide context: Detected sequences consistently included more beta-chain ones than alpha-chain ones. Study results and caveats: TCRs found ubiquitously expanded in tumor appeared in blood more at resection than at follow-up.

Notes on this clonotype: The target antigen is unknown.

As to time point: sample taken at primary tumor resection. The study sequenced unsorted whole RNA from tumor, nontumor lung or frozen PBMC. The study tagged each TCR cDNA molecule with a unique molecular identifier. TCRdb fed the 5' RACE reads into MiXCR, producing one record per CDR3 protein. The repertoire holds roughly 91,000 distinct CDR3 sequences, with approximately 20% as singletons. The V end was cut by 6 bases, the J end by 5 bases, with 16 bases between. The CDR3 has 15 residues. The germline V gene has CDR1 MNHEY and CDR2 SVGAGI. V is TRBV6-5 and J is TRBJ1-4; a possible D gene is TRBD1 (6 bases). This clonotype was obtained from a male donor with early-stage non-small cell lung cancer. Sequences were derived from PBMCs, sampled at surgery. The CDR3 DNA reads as TGTGCCAGCAGCCCGTATACAGGGACGAATGAAAAACTGTTTTTT. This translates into CASSPYTGTNEKLFF.